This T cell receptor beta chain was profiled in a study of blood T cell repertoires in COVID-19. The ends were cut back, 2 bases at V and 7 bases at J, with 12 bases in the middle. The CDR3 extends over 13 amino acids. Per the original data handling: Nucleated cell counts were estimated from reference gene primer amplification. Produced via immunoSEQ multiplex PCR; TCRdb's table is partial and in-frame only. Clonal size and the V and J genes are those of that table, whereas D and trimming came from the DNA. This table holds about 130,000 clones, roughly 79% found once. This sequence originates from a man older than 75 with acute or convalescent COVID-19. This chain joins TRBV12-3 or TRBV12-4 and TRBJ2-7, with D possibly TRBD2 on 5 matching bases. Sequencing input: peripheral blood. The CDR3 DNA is TGTGCCAGCAGTTTACTGACCTCGGGGGAGCAGTACTTC. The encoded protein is CASSLLTSGEQYF.